Detailed here is one TCR beta chain. Profiled with immunoSEQ multiplex PCR; TCRdb holds only in-frame clones, not every one. The sample shows about 590,000 clones, about 95% of them seen only once. Terminally differentiated effector memory CD45RA+ cells were excluded by CCR7 positive selection of CD45RO-negative cells. The V gene lost 6 bases and the J gene lost 2 bases, with 17 bases spanning the gap. CDR1 and CDR2 (germline): MNHEY, SMNVEV (reference sequence). This CDR3 has 15 residues. This entry is derived from a study of shared clonotypes between healthy human individuals. The rearrangement links TRBV27 to TRBJ2-7, with a possible D match to TRBD2 (6 bases). Specimen: naive CD8+ T cells sorted from blood. The TCR was taken from a woman aged 30 to 39 in good health. The DNA for the CDR3 is TGTGCCAGCAGCCTAACCGGGACTCGGCCCTACGAGCAGTACTTC. Its protein product is CASSLTGTRPYEQYF.